This T cell receptor beta chain was captured by sequencing in a study of T cell repertoires in cytomegalovirus infection. Study information: From public TCR beta signatures came an indication of both CMV infection and matching HLA type.

Study-level findings and limits: The study identified carriers of CMV plus the relevant HLA from cumulative public TCR beta family frequency.

TCRdb passed the reads through MiXCR, listing each CDR3 protein once. This sample has hundreds of thousands of distinct CDR3 sequences, with roughly 36% found just once. This CDR3 is 11 amino acids long. CDR1 is DFQATT and CDR2 is SNEGSKA in the germline V gene (reference sequence). A note on this clonotype: Antigen unknown.

This specimen was cultured PBMCs, taken from culture after CMV antigen stimulation. This TCR was recovered from a human donor in good health (CMV status not recorded). Some clones in this sample may be carry-over from other donors' samples. The V gene is TRBV20-1, the J gene TRBJ1-1; D call uncertain. The CDR3 protein is CSTSGNTEAFF. CDR3 in DNA: TGCAGCACCAGCGGGAACACTGAAGCTTTCTTT.